These 29 T cell receptor beta chains originate from one sample sequenced in a study of T-cell memory formation after mild COVID-19. TCRdb reanalysed the 5' RACE reads using MiXCR and keeps one entry per CDR3 protein. Of 540,000 or so distinct CDR3 sequences in the sample, about a fifth are singletons; the top ten hold around 12%. Source material: PBMCs or a T cell subset sorted from them (not recorded which). The receptors come from an adult woman who had mild COVID-19 (a few samples of this study predate the infection). Cell type and time point are not known.

The rearrangement joins TRBV4-1 to TRBJ2-3; D is perhaps TRBD2 (6 bases). The CDR3 runs to 18 residues. CDR1 and CDR2 from the germline V gene are MGHRA and YSYEKL. V lost 0 bases and J 2 bases, leaving 18 bases between the germline ends. The CDR3 loop reads CASSQDMGAGPHTDTQYF. As DNA, the CDR3 is TGCGCCAGCAGCCAAGACATGGGCGCGGGACCTCACACAGATACGCAGTATTTT.

This chain joins TRBV7-2 and TRBJ2-7; TRBD2 is a possible D gene (6 bases). This CDR3 is 12 amino acids long. Germline V gene data show CDR1 as SGHTA and CDR2 as FQGNSA. V shed 6 bases and J shed 6 bases, with 12 bases lying between them. The CDR3 sequence is CASSEGLSEQYF. The CDR3 DNA reads as TGTGCCAGCAGTGAAGGACTAAGCGAGCAGTACTTC. The full variable domain, in which reference TRBV7-2 and TRBJ2-7 provide the parts outside the CDR3, is GAGVSQSPSNKVTEKGKDVELRCDPISGHTALYWYRQSLGQGLEFLIYFQGNSAPDKSGLPSDRFSAERTGGSVSTLTIQRTQQEDSAVYLCASSEGLSEQYFGPGTRLTVT.

The chain employs TRBV10-3 and TRBJ2-1; D is perhaps TRBD2 (5 bases). V lost 8 bases, J lost 5 bases, and 13 bases lay in between. Germline-derived CDR1 and CDR2 are ENHRY and SYGVKD. The CDR3 loop spans 13 amino acids. This CDR3 reads CAIAATGNNEQFF. CDR3 DNA sequence: TGTGCCATCGCGGCGACGGGGAACAATGAGCAGTTCTTC.

This clonotype has a handful of counts. This sequence joins TRBV12-3 or TRBV12-4 and TRBJ1-2; TRBD1 matches at 10 bases. This CDR3 is 16 amino acids long. J was trimmed by 5 bases and V by 3 bases; bases with no gene match: 9. The CDR3 nucleotides read TGTGCCAGCAGTTTGGAGACAGGGGGCGCAATATATGGCTACACCTTC. Protein: CASSLETGGAIYGYTF.

This clonotype occurred a few times. The J gene is TRBJ2-7, the V gene TRBV6-2 or TRBV6-3; 10 bases align to TRBD1. Germline CDR1 is MNHEY and CDR2 is SVGEGT. The J segment lost 6 bases and the V segment lost 0 bases, leaving 2 bases of the junction unmatched. This CDR3 contains 14 residues. The CDR3 loop reads CASSYSGTGVEQYF. The DNA of the CDR3 is TGTGCCAGCAGTTACTCGGGGACAGGGGTCGAGCAGTACTTC.

This clonotype was detected ten times or more. The chain carries TRBV11-3 and TRBJ1-2; perhaps TRBD1 as D (6 bases). Germline CDR1 and CDR2: SGHNT and YENEEA. Trimming removed 8 bases at V and 4 bases at J, with 11 bases between. The CDR3 consists of 12 residues. The chain's CDR3 is CASGGSAYGYTF. The CDR3 DNA reads as TGTGCCAGCGGGGGCAGTGCCTATGGCTACACCTTC.

The rearrangement uses TRBV4-1 and TRBJ2-1; 10 bases map to TRBD1. CDR3 length: 20 residues. Germline assignment: CDR1 MGHRA and CDR2 YSYEKL. V gave up 4 bases and J gave up 4 bases; unmatched junction bases: 19. In nucleotides, the CDR3 is TGCGCCAGCAGCCCCAGACAGGGGGCTCGTCATCAAAACGTATACAATGAGCAGTTCTTC. Protein product: CASSPRQGARHQNVYNEQFF.

The chain uses TRBV3-1 and TRBJ2-5; 7 bases map to TRBD2. This CDR3 is built from 14 residues. Germline values: CDR1 LGHDT, CDR2 YNNKEL (reference sequence). V gave up 0 bases and J gave up 5 bases; unmatched junction bases: 3. CDR3 amino acids: CASSQEGRVETQYF. The DNA for the CDR3 is TGTGCCAGCAGCCAAGAGGGGAGGGTGGAGACCCAGTACTTC.

In this sample, this clonotype turned up a few times. The chain has TRBV9 and TRBJ2-1; D is perhaps TRBD2 (6 bases). Trimming stripped 0 bases from V and 9 bases from J, with 10 bases between. CDR1 and CDR2 from the germline V gene are SGDLS and YYNGEE. This CDR3 has 13 residues. CDR3 sequence (DNA): TGTGCCAGCAGCGTAGCGGGGGATCGTGAGCAGTTCTTC. It codes for CASSVAGDREQFF.

This chain connects TRBV12-3 or TRBV12-4 to TRBJ1-2; D is ambiguous. The CDR3 runs to 15 residues. The V end was cut by 3 bases, the J end by 4 bases, with 15 bases between. The CDR3 here is CASSFGQPIPYGYTF. In DNA, the CDR3 is TGTGCCAGCAGTTTTGGGCAGCCGATCCCCTATGGCTACACCTTC.

A few counts support this clonotype. The rearrangement joins TRBV7-9 to TRBJ2-5; a weak D match, TRBD2 (6 bases). The CDR3 runs 12 residues. The V end lost 1 base, the J end lost 9 bases, and 9 bases lay between the germline ends. The V gene's germline CDR1 is SEHNR and CDR2 FQNEAQ (reference sequence). This chain's CDR3 is CASSLDPGAQYF. Here the CDR3 DNA reads TGTGCCAGCAGCTTAGACCCGGGGGCCCAGTACTTC. The full variable domain, its missing parts supplied by reference TRBV7-9 and TRBJ2-5, is DTGVSQNPRHKITKRGQNVTFRCDPISEHNRLYWYRQTLGQGPEFLTYFQNEAQLEKSRLLSDRFSAERPKGSFSTLEIQRTEQGDSAMYLCASSLDPGAQYFGPGTRLLVL.

The rearrangement links TRBV10-3 to TRBJ1-2, with 8 nucleotides matching TRBD1. CDR3 length equals 15 residues. In germline, CDR1 is ENHRY, CDR2 SYGVKD. With V trimmed by 3 bases and J by 1 base, 4 bases remained unmatched. The CDR3 loop is CAISEGQGNNYGYTF. The DNA of the CDR3 is TGTGCCATCAGTGAAGGACAGGGTAATAACTATGGCTACACCTTC.

The chain uses TRBV24-1 and TRBJ2-1, with TRBD2 as a possible D gene (7 bases). V lost 3 bases and J 4 bases, leaving 18 bases between the germline ends. The CDR3 runs to 17 residues. Germline CDR1 reads KGHDR; CDR2 reads SFDVKD. The DNA for the CDR3 is TGTGCCACCAGTGATAGGAGAGGCGGGGGCCAATACAATGAGCAGTTCTTC. Encoded protein: CATSDRRGGGQYNEQFF.

V gene TRBV7-6 combines with J gene TRBJ2-2; D is undetermined. Trimming removed 4 bases at V and 2 bases at J, with 8 bases between. Germline V gene sequence: CDR1 SGHVS, CDR2 FNYEAQ. The CDR3 length is 14 residues. This CDR3 is CASSSKANTGELFF. In DNA, the CDR3 is TGTGCCAGCAGCTCCAAGGCCAACACCGGGGAGCTGTTTTTT.

The V gene is TRBV6-1, the J gene TRBJ2-5; 8 nucleotides agree with TRBD1. V lost 6 bases, J lost 4 bases, and 13 bases stayed unmatched. Germline values: CDR1 MNHNS, CDR2 SASEGT. The CDR3 totals 16 residues. This CDR3 is CASSSDGRGPPETQYF. The CDR3 nucleotides read TGTGCCAGCAGCTCAGATGGCAGGGGGCCTCCAGAGACCCAGTACTTC.

This chain joins TRBV7-2 and TRBJ2-7; 13 nucleotides match TRBD2. There are 14 residues in the CDR3. V shed 4 bases and J 13 bases; nucleotides not matched to a gene: 10. CDR1 and CDR2 (germline): SGHTA, FQGNSA. CDR3 residues: CASSSDRGLAGTYF. The CDR3 region has the DNA TGTGCCAGCAGCTCGGACAGGGGACTAGCGGGGACTTACTTC.

The chain employs TRBV7-8 and TRBJ2-3; D is unclear. Germline V lookup: CDR1 SGHVS, CDR2 FQNEAQ. V was cut by 5 bases and J by 4 bases, with 7 bases left in between. CDR3 size: 12 residues. CDR3 protein: CASSVRSDTQYF. The DNA of the CDR3 is TGTGCCAGCAGCGTTAGATCAGATACGCAGTATTTT.

The rearrangement joins TRBV7-8 to TRBJ1-2; tentatively, D is TRBD1 (5 bases). Trimming cost V 1 base and J 6 bases, with 12 bases left between them. From germline, CDR1 is SGHVS and CDR2 FQNEAQ. This CDR3 contains 14 residues. The CDR3 region is CASSLDQGLDGYTF. The CDR3 bases are TGTGCCAGCAGCTTAGACCAGGGTCTCGATGGCTACACCTTC. Filled out from reference TRBV7-8 and TRBJ1-2, the complete variable domain reads GAGVSQSPRYKVAKRGQDVALRCDPISGHVSLFWYQQALGQGPEFLTYFQNEAQLDKSGLPSDRFFAERPEGSVSTLKIQRTQQEDSAVYLCASSLDQGLDGYTFGSGTRLTVV.

V usage is TRBV18 and J usage is TRBJ2-5, with 9 bases aligning to TRBD1. Germline V lookup: CDR1 KGHSH, CDR2 LQKENI. The length of the CDR3 is 14 residues. J was trimmed by 5 bases and V by 2 bases; bases with no gene match: 3. CDR3 protein: CASSPGTGYETQYF. For the CDR3, the DNA is TGTGCCAGCTCACCAGGGACAGGGTACGAGACCCAGTACTTC.

Comments on this clonotype: A read error may produce the germline difference seen at one junction end. The chain employs TRBV7-7 and TRBJ2-3, with D possibly TRBD2 on 6 matching bases. CDR3 length: 15 residues. Germline V lookup: CDR1 SSHAT, CDR2 FNYEAQ (reference sequence). In DNA, the CDR3 is TGTGCTAGCAGCTTAGGTGGAGGGGAGACAGATACGCAGTATTTT. Its translation is CASSLGGGETDTQYF. The entire variable domain, with the rest obtained from reference TRBV7-7 and TRBJ2-3, is as follows: GAGVSQSPRYKVTKRGQDVTLRCDPISSHATLYWYQQALGQGPEFLTYFNYEAQPDKSGLPSDRFSAERPEGSISTLTIQRTEQRDSAMYRCASSLGGGETDTQYFGPGTRLTVL.

The CDR3 spells CSAGDGGWYEQYF. The DNA for the CDR3 is TGCAGCGCTGGGGACGGGGGTTGGTACGAGCAGTACTTC. The chain has TRBV29-1 and TRBJ2-7; possible D gene TRBD2, 6 bases. Trimming stripped 7 bases from V and 4 bases from J, with 17 bases between. There are 13 residues in the CDR3. Germline V lookup: CDR1 SQVTM, CDR2 ANQGSEA.

This clonotype turned up a few times. V is TRBV7-9 and J is TRBJ2-7; 7 bases line up with TRBD1. The V gene end was trimmed by 2 bases and the J gene end by 0 bases; junction bases not matched to a gene: 4. Germline CDR1 is SEHNR and CDR2 is FQNEAQ (reference sequence). This CDR3 has 15 amino acids. The CDR3 DNA sequence: TGTGCCAGCAGCTTAAGCCAGGGGGTCTCCTACGAGCAGTACTTC. Residues: CASSLSQGVSYEQYF.

Notes on this clonotype: Relative to the germline gene, one junction end is altered; a read error may explain this. The chain joins TRBV7-2 to TRBJ2-1, with TRBD2 identical over 14 bases. The CDR3 spans 20 residues. Germline CDR1 SGHTA, CDR2 FQGNSA. The chain's CDR3 is CASRLKGTSGRRAGINEQFF. The CDR3 coding sequence is TGTGCCAGCCGCTTGAAGGGGACTAGCGGGAGAAGGGCCGGGATCAATGAGCAGTTCTTC.

V is TRBV6-6 and J is TRBJ1-2, with a tentative D call TRBD1 (5 bases). CDR3 size: 15 residues. Trimming stripped 1 base from V and 6 bases from J, with 15 bases between. Germline V CDR1 and CDR2: MNHNY, SVGAGI (reference sequence). DNA of the CDR3: TGTGCCAGCAGTTACTTCCCGGGTCAGGGTAATGGCTACACCTTC. Protein product: CASSYFPGQGNGYTF.

The chain combines TRBV7-9 with TRBJ2-3; 7 nucleotides agree with TRBD1. J lost 2 bases, V lost 4 bases, and 6 bases had no gene match. The CDR3 spans 15 residues. CDR1 and CDR2 from the germline V gene are SEHNR and FQNEAQ (reference sequence). In DNA form, the CDR3 reads TGTGCCAGCAGCTACCTCGACAGGGCCACAGATACGCAGTATTTT. It yields the protein CASSYLDRATDTQYF.

This clonotype was seen a handful of times. The J gene is TRBJ2-7, the V gene TRBV27; 8 bases are a match to TRBD1. The trim removed 4 bases at V and 0 bases at J, leaving 5 bases unmatched. Germline CDR1 reads MNHEY; CDR2 reads SMNVEV (reference sequence). The CDR3 totals 15 residues. The CDR3 region is CASSSNRGSSYEQYF. Written as DNA, the CDR3 is TGTGCCAGCAGTTCAAACAGGGGGAGCTCCTACGAGCAGTACTTC.

This clonotype was counted ten times or more. The chain recombines TRBV9 with TRBJ2-3; 11 bases align to TRBD2. The CDR3 totals 16 residues. Germline values: CDR1 SGDLS, CDR2 YYNGEE. Germline trimming cut 4 bases from V and 4 bases from J; bases unmatched to any gene: 8. The CDR3 region has the DNA TGTGCCAGCAGCACTACTAGCGGGGGATTTTCAGATACGCAGTATTTT. Translation: CASSTTSGGFSDTQYF.

This chain uses TRBV12-3 or TRBV12-4 with TRBJ2-7; 13 positions agree with TRBD2. Trimming took 5 bases from V and 3 from J; bases not matched to a gene: 1. The CDR3 is made up of 14 amino acids. In DNA, the CDR3 is TGTGCCAGCAGTGGACTAGCGGGAGTCTACGAGCAGTACTTC. Translated: CASSGLAGVYEQYF.

This clonotype showed up just a few times. This chain links TRBV10-3 with TRBJ2-3, with 9 bases matching TRBD2. CDR3 size: 16 residues. V was clipped by 3 bases and J by 2 bases; unmatched bases: 6. Germline V gives CDR1 ENHRY, CDR2 SYGVKD. The CDR3 nucleotides read TGTGCCATCAGTGATAGGAGCGGGGGGTCCACAGATACGCAGTATTTT. Protein sequence: CAISDRSGGSTDTQYF.